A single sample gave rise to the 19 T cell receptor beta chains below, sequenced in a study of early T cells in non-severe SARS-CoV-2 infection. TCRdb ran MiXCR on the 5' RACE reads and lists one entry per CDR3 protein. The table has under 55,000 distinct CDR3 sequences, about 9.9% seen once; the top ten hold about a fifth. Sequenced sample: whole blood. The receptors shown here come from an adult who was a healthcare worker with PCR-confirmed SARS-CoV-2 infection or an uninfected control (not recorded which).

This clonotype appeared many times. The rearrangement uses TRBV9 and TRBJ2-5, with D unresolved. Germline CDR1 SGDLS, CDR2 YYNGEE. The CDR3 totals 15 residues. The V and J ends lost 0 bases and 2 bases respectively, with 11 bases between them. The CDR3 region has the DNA TGTGCCAGCAGCGTAGGACCCCAGGTTCAAGAGACCCAGTACTTC. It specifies CASSVGPQVQETQYF. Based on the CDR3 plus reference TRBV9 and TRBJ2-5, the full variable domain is DSGVTQTPKHLITATGQRVTLRCSPRSGDLSVYWYQQSLDQGLQFLIQYYNGEERAKGNILERFSAQQFPDLHSELNLSSLELGDSALYFCASSVGPQVQETQYFGPGTRLLVL.

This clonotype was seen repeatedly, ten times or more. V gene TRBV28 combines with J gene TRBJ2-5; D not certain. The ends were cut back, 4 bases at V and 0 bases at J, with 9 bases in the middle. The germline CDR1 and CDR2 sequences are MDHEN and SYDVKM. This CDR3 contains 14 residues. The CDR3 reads CASSSDKYQETQYF. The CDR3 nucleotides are TGTGCCAGCAGTTCCGACAAGTACCAAGAGACCCAGTACTTC.

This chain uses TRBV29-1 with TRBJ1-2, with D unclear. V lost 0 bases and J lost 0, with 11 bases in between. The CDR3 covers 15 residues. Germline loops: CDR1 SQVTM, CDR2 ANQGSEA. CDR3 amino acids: CSVEDGYFANYGYTF. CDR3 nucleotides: TGCAGCGTTGAAGATGGATATTTCGCTAACTATGGCTACACCTTC.

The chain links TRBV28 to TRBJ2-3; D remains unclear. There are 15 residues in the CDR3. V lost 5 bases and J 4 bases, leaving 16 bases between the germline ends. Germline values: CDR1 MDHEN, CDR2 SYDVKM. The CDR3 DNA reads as TGTGCCAGCAGTGCGTCCGGGCTAAAGGCAGATACGCAGTATTTT. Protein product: CASSASGLKADTQYF.

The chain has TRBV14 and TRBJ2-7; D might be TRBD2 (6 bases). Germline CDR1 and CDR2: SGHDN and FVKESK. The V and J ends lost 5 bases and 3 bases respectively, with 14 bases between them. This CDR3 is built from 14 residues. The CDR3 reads CASSYGQGGYEQYF. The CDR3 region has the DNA TGTGCCAGCAGCTACGGGCAGGGAGGCTACGAGCAGTACTTC.

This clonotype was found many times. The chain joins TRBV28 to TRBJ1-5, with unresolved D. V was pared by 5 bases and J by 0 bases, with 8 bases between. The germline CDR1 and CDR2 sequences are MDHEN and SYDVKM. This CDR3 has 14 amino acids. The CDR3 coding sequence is TGTGCCAGCAGTGACCTTTTTAGCAATCAGCCCCAGCATTTT. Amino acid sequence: CASSDLFSNQPQHF.

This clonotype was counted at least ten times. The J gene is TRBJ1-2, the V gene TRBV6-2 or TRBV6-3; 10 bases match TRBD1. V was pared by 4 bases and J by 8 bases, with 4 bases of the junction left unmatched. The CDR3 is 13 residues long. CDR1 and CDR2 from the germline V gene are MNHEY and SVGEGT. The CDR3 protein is CASSSTGGAGYTF. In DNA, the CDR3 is TGTGCCAGCAGTTCGACAGGGGGCGCCGGCTACACCTTC.

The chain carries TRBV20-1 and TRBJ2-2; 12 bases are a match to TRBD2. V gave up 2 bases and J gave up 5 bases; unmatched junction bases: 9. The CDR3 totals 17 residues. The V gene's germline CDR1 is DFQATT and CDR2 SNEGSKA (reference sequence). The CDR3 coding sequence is TGCAGTGCTAGACCGACTAGCGGGAGTCCGGGGACCGGGGAGCTGTTTTTT. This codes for CSARPTSGSPGTGELFF.

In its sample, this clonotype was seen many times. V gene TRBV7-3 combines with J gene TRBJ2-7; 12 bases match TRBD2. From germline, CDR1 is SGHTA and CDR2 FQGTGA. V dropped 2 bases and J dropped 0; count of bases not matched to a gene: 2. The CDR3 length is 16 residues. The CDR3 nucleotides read TGTGCCAGCAGCTTATCGGGACTAGCGGGCTCCTACGAGCAGTACTTC. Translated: CASSLSGLAGSYEQYF.

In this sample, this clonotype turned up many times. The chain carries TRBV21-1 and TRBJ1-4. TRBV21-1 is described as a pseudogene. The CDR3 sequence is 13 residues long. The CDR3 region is CASGHGDDEKLFF. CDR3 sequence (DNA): TGTGCCAGCGGCCATGGCGATGATGAAAAACTGTTTTTT.

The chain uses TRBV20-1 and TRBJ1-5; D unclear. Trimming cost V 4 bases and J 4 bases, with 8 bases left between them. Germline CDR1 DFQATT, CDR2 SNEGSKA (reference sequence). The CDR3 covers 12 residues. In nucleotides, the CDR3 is TGCAGTGCTAAGCAGACTAATCAGCCCCAGCATTTT. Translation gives CSAKQTNQPQHF.

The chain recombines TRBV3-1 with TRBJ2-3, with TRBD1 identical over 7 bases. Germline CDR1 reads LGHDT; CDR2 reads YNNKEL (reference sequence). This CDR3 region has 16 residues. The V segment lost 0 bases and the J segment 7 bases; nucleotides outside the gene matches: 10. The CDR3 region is CASSQDGQTGLYTQYF. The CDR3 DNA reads TGTGCCAGCAGCCAAGATGGGCAGACAGGGTTGTATACGCAGTATTTT.

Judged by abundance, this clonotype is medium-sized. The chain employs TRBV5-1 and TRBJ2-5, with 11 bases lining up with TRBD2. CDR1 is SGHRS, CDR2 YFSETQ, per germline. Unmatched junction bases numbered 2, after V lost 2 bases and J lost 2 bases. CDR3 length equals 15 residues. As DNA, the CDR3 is TGCGCCAGCAGCTTTAGCGGGAGGGATCAAGAGACCCAGTACTTC. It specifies CASSFSGRDQETQYF.

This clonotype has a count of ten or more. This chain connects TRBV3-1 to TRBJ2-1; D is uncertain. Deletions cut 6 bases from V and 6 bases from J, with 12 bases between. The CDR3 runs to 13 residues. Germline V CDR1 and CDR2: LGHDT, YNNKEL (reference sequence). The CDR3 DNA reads TGTGCCAGCAGGGGAATAGAGACCAATGAGCAGTTCTTC. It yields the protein CASRGIETNEQFF.

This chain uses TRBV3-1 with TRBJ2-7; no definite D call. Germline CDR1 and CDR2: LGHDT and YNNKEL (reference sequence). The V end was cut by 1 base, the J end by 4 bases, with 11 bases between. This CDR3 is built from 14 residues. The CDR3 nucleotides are TGTGCCAGCAGCCAAGGCGTAGATGATTACGAGCAGTACTTC. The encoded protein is CASSQGVDDYEQYF.

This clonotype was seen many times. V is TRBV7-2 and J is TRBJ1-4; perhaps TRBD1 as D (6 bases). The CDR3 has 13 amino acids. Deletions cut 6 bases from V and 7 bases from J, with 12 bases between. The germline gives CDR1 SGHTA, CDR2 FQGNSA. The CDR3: CASSPPGAEKLFF. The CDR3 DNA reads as TGTGCCAGCAGTCCCCCGGGGGCTGAAAAACTGTTTTTT.

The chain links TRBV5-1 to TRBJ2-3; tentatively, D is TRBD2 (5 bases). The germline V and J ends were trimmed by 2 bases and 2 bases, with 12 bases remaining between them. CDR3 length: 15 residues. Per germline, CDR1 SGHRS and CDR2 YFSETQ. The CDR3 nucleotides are TGCGCCAGCAGCTTTTCCGGGAAAGACACAGATACGCAGTATTTT. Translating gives CASSFSGKDTDTQYF.

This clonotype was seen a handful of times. In nucleotides, the CDR3 is TGTGCCAGCAGCTCGGGACTAGCGGGAGTCGAGCAGTACTTC. It yields the protein CASSSGLAGVEQYF. The gene calls are TRBV7-2 and TRBJ2-7; 14 bases agree with TRBD2. Germline CDR1 SGHTA, CDR2 FQGNSA. V gave up 4 bases and J gave up 6 bases; unmatched junction bases: 2. The CDR3 spans 14 residues.

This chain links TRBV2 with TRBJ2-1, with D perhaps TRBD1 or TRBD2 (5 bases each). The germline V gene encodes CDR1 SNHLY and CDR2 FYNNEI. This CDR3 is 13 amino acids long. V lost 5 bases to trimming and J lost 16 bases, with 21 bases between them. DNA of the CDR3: TGTGCCAGCAGTAAGGCCGGGACCCGGTCATTATTCTTC. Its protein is CASSKAGTRSLFF. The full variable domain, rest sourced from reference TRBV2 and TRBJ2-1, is EPEVTQTPSHQVTQMGQEVILRCVPISNHLYFYWYRQILGQKVEFLVSFYNNEISEKSEIFDDQFSVERPDGSNFTLKIRSTKLEDSAMYFCASSKAGTRSLFFGPGTRLTVL.